This paragraph covers one TCR beta chain sequence. As originally analysed: ImmunoSEQ output held junction-only sequences without quality scores, so filtering differed. The assay was immunoSEQ multiplex PCR, and TCRdb's table has in-frame clones only and misses some. V, J and clone size are those of that table, while D and trimming were read from the DNA. The sample has roughly 500,000 clones, over 70% seen once. Per the germline V gene, CDR1 is LGHNA and CDR2 is YSLEER. CDR3 length: 14 residues. Trimming removed 0 bases from V and 4 bases from J, with 10 bases in between. The data were taken from a study of shared clonotypes between healthy human individuals.

The V call is TRBV4-3, the J call TRBJ2-7; perhaps TRBD1 as D (5 bases). The sample was PBMCs. This sequence was found in a woman aged 40 to 55 in good health. Some clones in this sample may be carry-over from other donors' samples. The CDR3 sequence is CASSQDGAKYEQYF. The CDR3, as DNA: TGCGCCAGCAGCCAAGATGGGGCAAAATACGAGCAGTACTTC.